The 5 T cell receptor beta chains given below trace back to one sample, sequenced in a study of T-cell memory formation after mild COVID-19. TCRdb used MiXCR to reprocess the 5' RACE reads, holding one entry per CDR3 protein. The sample has roughly 480,000 distinct CDR3 sequences, around a quarter seen once; the top ten hold roughly an eighth. The specimen sequenced was PBMCs or a T cell subset sorted from them (not recorded which). These receptors were taken from an adult woman who had mild COVID-19 (a few samples of this study predate the infection). Cell type and time point are not known.

The chain uses TRBV30 and TRBJ2-3; TRBD1 matches at 9 bases. The CDR3 extends over 15 amino acids. Per the germline V gene, CDR1 is GTSNPN and CDR2 is SVGIG (reference sequence). V was clipped by 2 bases and J by 4 bases; unmatched bases: 7. CDR3 protein: CAWSRGTGFSDTQYF. The DNA of the CDR3 is TGTGCCTGGAGTCGAGGGACAGGGTTTTCAGATACGCAGTATTTT.

This clonotype was observed a handful of times. The chain is built from TRBV29-1 and TRBJ2-7, with 7 bases fitting TRBD1. Germline lookup yields CDR1 SQVTM and CDR2 ANQGSEA. The CDR3 loop spans 12 amino acids. V lost 7 bases and J lost 5; bases outside the gene matches: 8. The DNA of the CDR3 is TGCAGCGCCCGGGCAGGGGGAGACGAGCAGTACTTC. Amino acid sequence: CSARAGGDEQYF.

This clonotype turned up a few times. The V gene is TRBV12-3 or TRBV12-4, the J gene TRBJ2-1; D ambiguous. CDR3 length: 16 amino acids. V lost 1 base to trimming and J lost 0 bases, with 10 bases between them. The CDR3 spells CASSLEARVSYNEQFF. As DNA, the CDR3 is TGTGCCAGCAGTTTAGAGGCCCGGGTCTCCTACAATGAGCAGTTCTTC.

This clonotype has more than one count but fewer than ten. The chain is built from TRBV9 and TRBJ2-1; D may be TRBD1 (6 bases). CDR3 length: 16 residues. Trimming took 1 base from V and 1 from J, leaving 12 bases between them. Germline CDR1 is SGDLS and CDR2 is YYNGEE. The CDR3 sequence: CASSVPQQGSYNEQFF. DNA for the CDR3: TGTGCCAGCAGCGTACCTCAGCAGGGGTCCTACAATGAGCAGTTCTTC.

This clonotype has at least ten counts. This chain uses TRBV20-1 with TRBJ2-1; 10 nucleotides align to TRBD1. After removal of 6 bases from V and 9 bases from J, the junction contained 14 bases not matched to a gene. The germline gives CDR1 DFQATT, CDR2 SNEGSKA (reference sequence). This CDR3 region has 15 residues. The CDR3: CSARRRQGAIGEQFF. CDR3 nucleotide sequence: TGCAGTGCCAGAAGGAGACAGGGGGCGATTGGTGAGCAGTTCTTC.